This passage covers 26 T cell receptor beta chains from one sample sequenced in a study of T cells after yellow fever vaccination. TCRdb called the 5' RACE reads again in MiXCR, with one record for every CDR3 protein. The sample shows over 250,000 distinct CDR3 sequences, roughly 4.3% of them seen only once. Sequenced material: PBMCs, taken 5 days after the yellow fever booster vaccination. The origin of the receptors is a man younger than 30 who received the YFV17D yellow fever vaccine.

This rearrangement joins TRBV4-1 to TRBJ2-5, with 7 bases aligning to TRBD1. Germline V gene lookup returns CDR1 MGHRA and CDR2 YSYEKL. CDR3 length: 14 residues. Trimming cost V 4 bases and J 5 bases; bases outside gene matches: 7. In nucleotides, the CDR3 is TGCGCCAGCAGCCCAACAGGGGTAGGGGAGACCCAGTACTTC. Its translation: CASSPTGVGETQYF.

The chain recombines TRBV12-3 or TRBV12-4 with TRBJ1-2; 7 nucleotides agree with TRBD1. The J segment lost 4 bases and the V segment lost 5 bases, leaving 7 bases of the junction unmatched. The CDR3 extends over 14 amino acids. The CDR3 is CASSPTGDGYGYTF. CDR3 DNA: TGTGCCAGCAGTCCCACAGGGGATGGCTATGGCTACACCTTC.

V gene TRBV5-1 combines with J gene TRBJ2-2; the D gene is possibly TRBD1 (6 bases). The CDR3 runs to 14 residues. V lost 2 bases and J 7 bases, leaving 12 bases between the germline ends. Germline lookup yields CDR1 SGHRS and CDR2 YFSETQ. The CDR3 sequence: CASSFAYRVGELFF. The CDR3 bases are TGCGCCAGCAGCTTTGCATACAGGGTCGGGGAGCTGTTTTTT.

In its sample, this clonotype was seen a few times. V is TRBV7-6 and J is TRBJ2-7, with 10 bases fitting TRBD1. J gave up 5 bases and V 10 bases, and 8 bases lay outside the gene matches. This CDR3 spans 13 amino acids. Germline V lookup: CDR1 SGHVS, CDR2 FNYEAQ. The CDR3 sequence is CATNDRGLHEQYF. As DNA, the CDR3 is TGTGCCACCAACGACAGGGGGCTTCACGAGCAGTACTTC.

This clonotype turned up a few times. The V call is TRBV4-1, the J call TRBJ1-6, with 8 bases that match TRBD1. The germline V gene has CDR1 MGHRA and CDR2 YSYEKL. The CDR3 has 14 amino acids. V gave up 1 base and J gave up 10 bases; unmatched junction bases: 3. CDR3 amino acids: CASSQGTGQSPLHF. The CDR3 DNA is TGCGCCAGCAGCCAAGGGACAGGGCAATCACCCCTCCACTTT.

CDR3 sequence: CASSYWDGEQFF. The CDR3 region has the DNA TGTGCCAGCAGTTATTGGGATGGTGAGCAGTTCTTC. This chain joins TRBV11-2 and TRBJ2-1; D unresolved. Germline lookup yields CDR1 SGHAT and CDR2 FQNNGV. Trimming took off 6 bases at V and 9 bases at J, with 12 bases between the two ends. The CDR3 extends over 12 amino acids. Combining the CDR3 with reference TRBV11-2 and TRBJ2-1 gives the whole variable domain EAGVAQSPRYKIIEKRQSVAFWCNPISGHATLYWYQQILGQGPKLLIQFQNNGVVDDSQLPKDRFSAERLKGVDSTLKIQPAKLEDSAVYLCASSYWDGEQFFGPGTRLTVL.

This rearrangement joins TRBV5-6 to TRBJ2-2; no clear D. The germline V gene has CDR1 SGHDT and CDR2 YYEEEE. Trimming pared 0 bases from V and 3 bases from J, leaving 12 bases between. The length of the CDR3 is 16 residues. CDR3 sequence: CASSLVRSTDTGELFF. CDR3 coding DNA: TGTGCCAGCAGCTTGGTCCGTAGTACAGACACCGGGGAGCTGTTTTTT. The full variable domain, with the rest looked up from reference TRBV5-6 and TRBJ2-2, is DAGVTQSPTHLIKTRGQQVTLRCSPKSGHDTVSWYQQALGQGPQFIFQYYEEEERQRGNFPDRFSGHQFPNYSSELNVNALLLGDSALYLCASSLVRSTDTGELFFGEGSRLTVL.

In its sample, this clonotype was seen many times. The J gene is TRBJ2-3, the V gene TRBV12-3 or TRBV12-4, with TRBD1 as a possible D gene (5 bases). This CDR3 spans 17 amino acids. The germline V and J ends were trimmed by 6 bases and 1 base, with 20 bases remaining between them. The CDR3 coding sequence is TGTGCCAGCAGCCACCTTTGGGTTGGGGCAGGCACAGATACGCAGTATTTT. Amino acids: CASSHLWVGAGTDTQYF.

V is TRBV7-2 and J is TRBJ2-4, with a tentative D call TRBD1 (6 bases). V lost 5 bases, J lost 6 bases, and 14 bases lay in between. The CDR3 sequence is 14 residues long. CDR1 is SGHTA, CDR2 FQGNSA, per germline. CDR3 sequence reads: CASSTQQGRNIQYF. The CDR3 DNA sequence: TGTGCCAGCAGCACCCAACAGGGTAGAAACATTCAGTACTTC.

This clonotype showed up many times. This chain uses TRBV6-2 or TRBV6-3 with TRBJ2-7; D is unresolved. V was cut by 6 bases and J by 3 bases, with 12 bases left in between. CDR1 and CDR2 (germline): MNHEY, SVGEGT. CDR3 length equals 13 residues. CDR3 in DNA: TGTGCCAGCAGCTCCCAGGTTGGCTACGAGCAGTACTTC. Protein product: CASSSQVGYEQYF.

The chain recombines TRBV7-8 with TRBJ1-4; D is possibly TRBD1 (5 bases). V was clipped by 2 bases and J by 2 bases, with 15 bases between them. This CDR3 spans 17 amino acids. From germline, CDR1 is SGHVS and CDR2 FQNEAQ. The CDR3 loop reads CASSLNRGGNTNEKLFF. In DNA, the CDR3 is TGTGCCAGCAGCTTAAATCGGGGGGGTAATACTAATGAAAAACTGTTTTTT.

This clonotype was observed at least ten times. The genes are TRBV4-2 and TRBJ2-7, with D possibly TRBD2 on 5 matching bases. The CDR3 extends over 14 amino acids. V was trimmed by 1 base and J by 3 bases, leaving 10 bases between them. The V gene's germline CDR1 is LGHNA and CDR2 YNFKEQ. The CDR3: CASSQVAGNYEQYF. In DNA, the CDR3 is TGTGCCAGCAGCCAAGTCGCGGGTAACTACGAGCAGTACTTC.

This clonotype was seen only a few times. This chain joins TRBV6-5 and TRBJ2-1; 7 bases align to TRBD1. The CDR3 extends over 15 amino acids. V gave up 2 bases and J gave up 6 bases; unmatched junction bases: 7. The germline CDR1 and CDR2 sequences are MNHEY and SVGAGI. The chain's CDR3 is CASSYGQGDFNEQFF. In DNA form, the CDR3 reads TGTGCCAGCAGTTACGGGCAGGGGGATTTCAATGAGCAGTTCTTC.

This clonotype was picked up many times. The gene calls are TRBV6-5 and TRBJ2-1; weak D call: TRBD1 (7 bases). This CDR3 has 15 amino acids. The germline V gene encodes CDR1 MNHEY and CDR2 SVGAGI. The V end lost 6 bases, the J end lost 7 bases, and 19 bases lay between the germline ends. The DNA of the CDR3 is TGTGCCAGCAGCGCCGCGGGGCCAGGGGGTAATGAGCAGTTCTTC. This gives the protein CASSAAGPGGNEQFF.

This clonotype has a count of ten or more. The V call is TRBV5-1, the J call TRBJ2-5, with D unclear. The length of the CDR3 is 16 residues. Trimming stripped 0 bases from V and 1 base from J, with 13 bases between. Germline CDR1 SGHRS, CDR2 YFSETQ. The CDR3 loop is CASSLDVQKTQETQYF. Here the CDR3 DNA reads TGCGCCAGCAGCTTGGATGTTCAGAAAACCCAAGAGACCCAGTACTTC.

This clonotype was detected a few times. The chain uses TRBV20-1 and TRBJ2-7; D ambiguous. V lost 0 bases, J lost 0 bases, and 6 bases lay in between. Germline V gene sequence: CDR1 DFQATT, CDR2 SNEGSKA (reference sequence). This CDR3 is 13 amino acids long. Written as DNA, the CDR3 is TGCAGTGCTAGAGAGACGTTCTCCTACGAGCAGTACTTC. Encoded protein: CSARETFSYEQYF.

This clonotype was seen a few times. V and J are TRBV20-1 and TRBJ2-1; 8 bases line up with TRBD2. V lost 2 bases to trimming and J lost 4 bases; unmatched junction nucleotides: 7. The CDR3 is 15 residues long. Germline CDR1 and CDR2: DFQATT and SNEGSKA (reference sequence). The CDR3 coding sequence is TGCAGTGCTAGAAGGCTAGCGGGCCAGTACAATGAGCAGTTCTTC. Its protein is CSARRLAGQYNEQFF.

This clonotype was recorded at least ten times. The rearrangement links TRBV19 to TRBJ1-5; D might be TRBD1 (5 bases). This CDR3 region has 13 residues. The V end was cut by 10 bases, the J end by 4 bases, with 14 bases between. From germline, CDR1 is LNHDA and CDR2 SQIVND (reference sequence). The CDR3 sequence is CATHPGGNQPQHF. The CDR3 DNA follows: TGTGCCACCCATCCCGGGGGGAATCAGCCCCAGCATTTT.

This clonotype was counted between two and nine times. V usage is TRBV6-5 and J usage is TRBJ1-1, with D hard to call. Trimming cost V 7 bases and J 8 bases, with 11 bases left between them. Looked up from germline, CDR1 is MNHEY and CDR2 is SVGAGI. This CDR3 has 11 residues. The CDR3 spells CASTVGLEAFF. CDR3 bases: TGTGCCAGCACCGTAGGTTTGGAAGCTTTCTTT.

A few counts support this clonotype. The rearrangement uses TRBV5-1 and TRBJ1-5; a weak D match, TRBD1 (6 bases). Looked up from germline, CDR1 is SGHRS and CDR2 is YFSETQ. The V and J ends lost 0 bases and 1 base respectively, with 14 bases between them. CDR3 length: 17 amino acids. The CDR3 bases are TGCGCCAGCAGCTTGGGCCCACAGGGCCAGAGCAATCAGCCCCAGCATTTT. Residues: CASSLGPQGQSNQPQHF.

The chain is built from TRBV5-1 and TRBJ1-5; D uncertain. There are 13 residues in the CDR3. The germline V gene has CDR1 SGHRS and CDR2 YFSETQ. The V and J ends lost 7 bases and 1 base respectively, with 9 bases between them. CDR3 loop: CASPGWSNQPQHF. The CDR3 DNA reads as TGCGCCAGCCCGGGTTGGAGCAATCAGCCCCAGCATTTT.

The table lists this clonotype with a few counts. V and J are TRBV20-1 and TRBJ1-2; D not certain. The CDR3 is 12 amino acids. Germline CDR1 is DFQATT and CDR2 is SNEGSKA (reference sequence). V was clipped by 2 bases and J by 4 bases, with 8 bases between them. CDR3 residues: CSARTRPYGYTF. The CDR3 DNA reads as TGCAGTGCTAGAACCCGCCCCTATGGCTACACCTTC.

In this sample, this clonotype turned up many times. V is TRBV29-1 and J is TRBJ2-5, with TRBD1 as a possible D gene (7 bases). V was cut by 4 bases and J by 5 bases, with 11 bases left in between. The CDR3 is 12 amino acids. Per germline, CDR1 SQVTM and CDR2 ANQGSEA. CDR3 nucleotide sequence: TGCAGCGTTGGCCCAGGGGGGGAGACCCAGTACTTC. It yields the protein CSVGPGGETQYF.

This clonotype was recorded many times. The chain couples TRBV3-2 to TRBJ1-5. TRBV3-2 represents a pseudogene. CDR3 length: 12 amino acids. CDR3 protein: CASSQDNQPQHF. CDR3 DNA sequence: TGTGCCAGCAGCCAAGACAATCAGCCCCAGCATTTT.

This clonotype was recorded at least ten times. The CDR3 is CASSPDHNFAGELFF. The CDR3 DNA is TGCGCCAGCAGCCCGGACCACAACTTCGCCGGGGAGCTGTTTTTT. The rearrangement joins TRBV5-1 to TRBJ2-2; D ambiguous. Trimming stripped 4 bases from V and 6 bases from J, with 16 bases between. This CDR3 region has 15 residues. Germline V gene sequence: CDR1 SGHRS, CDR2 YFSETQ.

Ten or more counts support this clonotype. DNA of the CDR3: TGTGCCAGCAGTCCACCATCTAGCGGGGGAACAGATACGCAGTATTTT. Protein: CASSPPSSGGTDTQYF. The chain uses TRBV28 and TRBJ2-3; TRBD2 matches 10 bases. The germline gives CDR1 MDHEN, CDR2 SYDVKM. The CDR3 spans 16 residues. V dropped 5 bases and J dropped 3; count of bases not matched to a gene: 8.